Listed below are T cell receptor beta chains from one sample, sequenced in a study of T cells in Graves' hyperthyroidism and ophthalmopathy. TCRdb reprocessed the multiplex PCR reads via MiXCR and lists one record per CDR3 protein. This table holds hundreds of thousands of distinct CDR3 sequences, roughly 15% found once. What was sequenced was blood. The receptors come from a woman aged 40 to 49 with Graves' ophthalmopathy. Each CDR3 is given with its conserved first and last residue. The D gene is left open where the match is weak. A row's size may be missing; if present it is once, few, many or a size class.

j_gene	v_gene	d_gene	len	abundance	CDR3aa	CDR3nt
TRBJ1-1	TRBV29-1	.	12	many	CSAQTGNTEAFF	TGCAGCGCGCAGACAGGGAACACTGAAGCTTTCTTT
TRBJ2-7	TRBV20-1	.	14	many	CSARARAEGWEQYF	TGCAGTGCTAGAGCCCGGGCCGAAGGTTGGGAGCAGTACTTC
TRBJ2-7	TRBV24-1	.	11	.	CATSLGGEQYF	TGTGCCACCAGTTTGGGGGGCGAGCAGTACTTC
TRBJ2-5	TRBV28	TRBD2	15	many	CASSSRLAAKETQYF	TGTGCCAGCAGTTCTAGGCTAGCGGCAAAAGAGACCCAGTACTTC
TRBJ2-5	TRBV5-1	TRBD2	15	.	CASSLGSSGRETQYF	TGCGCCAGCAGCTTGGGTTCTAGCGGGAGGGAGACCCAGTACTTC
TRBJ2-7	TRBV28	TRBD2	12	many	CASGSGDYEQYF	TGTGCCAGTGGGAGCGGGGATTACGAGCAGTACTTC
TRBJ2-6	TRBV11-2	.	16	.	CASSLGRTSGANVLTF	TGTGCCAGCAGCTTAGGACGTACCTCTGGGGCCAACGTCCTGACTTTC
TRBJ2-5	TRBV2	.	13	.	CASSARRRETQYF	TGTGCCAGCAGTGCCCGAAGGAGGGAGACCCAGTACTTC
TRBJ1-2	TRBV18	.	13	.	CASSPPVGNGYTF	TGTGCCAGCTCACCACCTGTGGGGAATGGCTACACCTTC
TRBJ1-5	TRBV14	.	12	few	CASSQGKRPQHF	TGTGCCAGCAGCCAAGGTAAACGGCCCCAGCATTTT
TRBJ2-5	TRBV27	.	13	many	CASSPGGYETQYF	TGTGCCAGCAGTCCGGGCGGCTATGAGACCCAGTACTTC
TRBJ1-1	TRBV28	TRBD1	14	.	CASSQGAKNTEAFF	TGTGCCAGCAGTCAGGGGGCGAAGAACACTGAAGCTTTCTTT
TRBJ2-4	TRBV6-1	.	17	.	CASNQGPGGDSKNIQYF	TGTGCCAGCAACCAAGGTCCCGGAGGGGACTCCAAAAACATTCAGTACTTC
TRBJ1-2	TRBV6-1	TRBD1	13	few	CASSPLDRDGYTF	TGTGCCAGCAGTCCACTTGACAGGGATGGCTACACCTTC
TRBJ1-1	TRBV7-9	.	15	many	CASSLALRSNTEAFF	TGTGCCAGCAGCTTAGCGCTCAGAAGTAACACTGAAGCTTTCTTT
TRBJ2-7	TRBV30	.	12	many	CAWSIDIYEQYF	TGTGCCTGGAGTATCGACATCTACGAGCAGTACTTC
TRBJ1-2	TRBV6-2/TRBV6-3	TRBD1	14	many	CASSLWTGSIGYTF	TGTGCCAGCAGTCTATGGACAGGGTCCATTGGCTACACCTTC
TRBJ1-3	TRBV11-2	.	16	.	CASSLTQGYSGNTIYF	TGTGCCAGCAGCTTAACACAGGGCTACTCTGGAAACACCATATATTTT
TRBJ1-2	TRBV6-5	.	12	many	CASSYSNRDETF	TGTGCCAGCAGTTACTCGAACAGGGATGAAACCTTC
TRBJ2-5	TRBV12-3/TRBV12-4	.	13	few	CASSTPPLETQYF	TGTGCCAGCAGTACACCCCCCCTAGAGACCCAGTACTTC
TRBJ2-7	TRBV6-2/TRBV6-3	TRBD2	16	few	CASSQPQGLAERVEYF	TGTGCCAGCAGCCAACCCCAGGGACTAGCGGAACGAGTGGAGTACTTC
TRBJ1-1	TRBV11-2	TRBD1	17	many	CASTSQPGQGGDTEAFF	TGTGCCAGCACCTCCCAGCCGGGACAGGGTGGTGACACTGAAGCTTTCTTT
TRBJ1-2	TRBV12-3/TRBV12-4	.	17	many	CASSLRTPGALNYGYTF	TGTGCCAGCAGTTTAAGAACACCCGGGGCCCTGAACTATGGCTACACCTTC
TRBJ2-6	TRBV4-1	.	17	.	CASSQIEGLGGANVLTF	TGCGCCAGCAGCCAGATTGAGGGGCTCGGTGGGGCCAACGTCCTGACTTTC
TRBJ1-1	TRBV20-1	.	14	many	CSARDPRVNTEAFF	TGCAGTGCTAGAGATCCCAGGGTGAACACTGAAGCTTTCTTT
TRBJ1-3	TRBV12-3/TRBV12-4	TRBD1	16	many	CASSPRTGTSGNTIYF	TGTGCCAGCAGCCCTCGGACAGGGACCTCTGGAAACACCATATATTTT
TRBJ1-2	TRBV30	.	13	.	CAWSVDGNHGYTF	TGTGCCTGGAGTGTGGACGGAAACCATGGCTACACCTTC
TRBJ2-2	TRBV7-2	.	11	many	CASSEGGGPVF	TGTGCCAGCAGCGAGGGCGGGGGCCCTGTTTTT
TRBJ1-2	TRBV20-1	.	12	many	CSAHRVNYGYTF	TGCAGTGCTCACAGGGTTAACTATGGCTACACCTTC
TRBJ2-7	TRBV2	TRBD2	13	many	CASRAGWGYEQYF	TGTGCCAGCAGAGCGGGATGGGGCTACGAGCAGTACTTC
TRBJ1-1	TRBV28	.	15	.	CASMGSKARIAEAFF	TGTGCCAGCATGGGGTCAAAGGCCAGGATTGCTGAAGCTTTCTTT
TRBJ1-3	TRBV6-5	.	14	many	CASSYSYGGNTIYF	TGTGCCAGCAGTTACTCCTACGGAGGAAACACCATATATTTT
TRBJ1-6	TRBV6-5	.	14	many	CASSFRGPNSPLHF	TGTGCCAGCAGTTTTCGGGGTCCCAATTCACCCCTCCACTTT
TRBJ2-7	TRBV7-9	.	16	many	CASSLALGPSSYEQYF	TGTGCCAGCAGCTTAGCTCTAGGACCGAGCTCCTACGAGCAGTACTTC
TRBJ2-1	TRBV6-5	.	13	.	CASSYGAYNEQFF	TGTGCCAGCAGTTACGGTGCGTACAATGAGCAGTTCTTC
TRBJ2-7	TRBV6-1	TRBD2	15	many	CASRDGLAGGNEQYF	TGTGCCAGCAGGGACGGACTAGCGGGAGGTAACGAGCAGTACTTC
TRBJ2-5	TRBV15	TRBD1	15	.	CATSIGTDLQETQYF	TGTGCCACCAGCATCGGGACAGACCTCCAAGAGACCCAGTACTTC
TRBJ2-5	TRBV19	TRBD1	14	.	CATSKGGAEETQYF	TGTGCCACGTCGAAAGGGGGCGCGGAAGAGACCCAGTACTTC
TRBJ1-2	TRBV6-1	.	12	.	CASVGRGYGYTF	TGTGCCAGCGTGGGAAGGGGCTATGGCTACACCTTC